This entry concerns a single T cell receptor beta chain. The antigen is undetermined. TRB was amplified by touch-down multiplex PCR, primer pools A and B combined. TCRdb re-called the multiplex PCR reads; every CDR3 protein appears as one record, without DNA. The sample totals under 9,500 distinct CDR3 sequences; its top ten clones hold around 6%. This CDR3 has 14 residues. CDR1 and CDR2 from the germline V gene are MNHNS and SASEGT. The data stem from a study of T cell clusters in autoimmune cytopenias. At the level of the study: Per sample, median TRB depth was around 51,000 reads, yielding a median roughly 2,400 distinct clonotypes. Study results and caveats: TRB repertoire shifts in secondary cytopenia and chronic lymphocytic leukemia mostly reflected lymphoma, not autoimmunity.

TRB was amplified from approximately 250 ng of peripheral blood genomic DNA per sample. V gene TRBV6-1 combines with J gene TRBJ1-4; TCRdb's D gene call, TRBD1, goes unchecked for lack of DNA. Sample: peripheral blood. This receptor was identified in a human donor with an autoimmune cytopenia or autoimmune hepatitis (not recorded which). CDR3 sequence reads: CASSYSSGGEKLFF.